Shown below are 9 T cell receptor beta chains from a single sample sequenced in a study of cytomegalovirus exposure and HLA in healthy donors. 60 Vbeta and 13 Jbeta primers were used in PCR. The protocol was immunoSEQ multiplex PCR, while the TCRdb copy is restricted to in-frame clones and leaves out a portion. Among more than 60,000 clones listed, approximately 82% were seen once. The sequenced sample was PBMCs. The receptors shown here come from a man between 65 and 80 years old in good health and CMV-seropositive.

V usage is TRBV6-1 and J usage is TRBJ1-1; no clear D. The V end was cut by 2 bases, the J end by 4 bases, with 8 bases between. CDR1 MNHNS and CDR2 SASEGT come from the germline V gene. This CDR3 is 13 amino acids long. CDR3 sequence (DNA): TGTGCCAGCAGTGAACGGGGAGCCACTGAAGCTTTCTTT. Translation gives CASSERGATEAFF.

The rearrangement links TRBV11-1 to TRBJ1-2; 9 bases align to TRBD1. Per the germline V gene, CDR1 is SGHAT and CDR2 is FQDESV (reference sequence). V gave up 1 base and J gave up 7 bases; unmatched junction bases: 4. CDR3 length equals 14 residues. The CDR3 DNA reads as TGTGCCAGCAGCTTAGGGACAGGGGTGCGTGGCTACACCTTC. Translation gives CASSLGTGVRGYTF.

The chain recombines TRBV9 with TRBJ2-5; D is possibly TRBD2 (6 bases). The germline V gene encodes CDR1 SGDLS and CDR2 YYNGEE. Trimming removed 0 bases from V and 4 bases from J, with 7 bases in between. The CDR3 contains 13 residues. The CDR3 spells CASSVGAGETQYF. The DNA of the CDR3 is TGTGCCAGCAGCGTAGGAGCGGGAGAGACCCAGTACTTC.

The chain couples TRBV2 to TRBJ1-1, with TRBD1 matching over 8 bases. CDR3 length: 13 residues. Germline lookup yields CDR1 SNHLY and CDR2 FYNNEI. V gave up 5 bases and J gave up 4 bases; unmatched junction bases: 3. This chain's CDR3 is CASSPDRATEAFF. DNA of the CDR3: TGTGCCAGCAGTCCGGACAGGGCCACTGAAGCTTTCTTT. Supplemented by reference TRBV2 and TRBJ1-1, the full variable domain reads EPEVTQTPSHQVTQMGQEVILRCVPISNHLYFYWYRQILGQKVEFLVSFYNNEISEKSEIFDDQFSVERPDGSNFTLKIRSTKLEDSAMYFCASSPDRATEAFFGQGTRLTVV.

This chain uses TRBV13 with TRBJ2-3; TRBD1 aligns across 7 bases. CDR1 PRHDT and CDR2 FYEKMQ come from the germline V gene (reference sequence). The CDR3 extends over 16 amino acids. Losses at the gene ends were 8 bases for V and 5 bases for J; bases not matched to a gene: 16. The CDR3 DNA reads TGTGCCAGCCCACCTCTCGGACAGGCGCCGCAAGATACGCAGTATTTT. Translating it yields CASPPLGQAPQDTQYF.

The genes are TRBV23-1 and TRBJ1-5; D might be TRBD1 (5 bases). TRBV23-1 is identified as an open reading frame with a role that is uncertain. V was pared by 2 bases and J by 1 base, with 6 bases between. This CDR3 contains 14 residues. The DNA of the CDR3 is TGCGCCAGCAGTCAACCAGGGAGCAATCAGCCCCAGCATTTT. Its translation is CASSQPGSNQPQHF.

J is TRBJ1-5 and V is TRBV2; a weak D match, TRBD1 (5 bases). CDR1 and CDR2 from the germline V gene are SNHLY and FYNNEI. V lost 3 bases, J lost 1 base, and 22 bases lay in between. The CDR3 has 19 residues. In DNA form, the CDR3 reads TGTGCCAGCAGTGAGGGCCCAAAAGGGGCCGCGGGGAGCAATCAGCCCCAGCATTTT. Protein: CASSEGPKGAAGSNQPQHF. The full variable domain, its missing parts supplied by reference TRBV2 and TRBJ1-5, is EPEVTQTPSHQVTQMGQEVILRCVPISNHLYFYWYRQILGQKVEFLVSFYNNEISEKSEIFDDQFSVERPDGSNFTLKIRSTKLEDSAMYFCASSEGPKGAAGSNQPQHFGDGTRLSIL.

The chain carries TRBV19 and TRBJ2-7, with a possible D match to TRBD1 (5 bases). V lost 5 bases to trimming and J lost 6 bases, with 11 bases between them. There are 12 residues in the CDR3. Germline values: CDR1 LNHDA, CDR2 SQIVND (reference sequence). The CDR3 reads CASSGQGLEQYF. In nucleotides, the CDR3 is TGTGCCAGTAGTGGGCAGGGCCTCGAGCAGTACTTC. Combining the CDR3 with reference TRBV19 and TRBJ2-7 gives the whole variable domain DGGITQSPKYLFRKEGQNVTLSCEQNLNHDAMYWYRQDPGQGLRLIYYSQIVNDFQKGDIAEGYSVSREKKESFPLTVTSAQKNPTAFYLCASSGQGLEQYFGPGTRLTVT.

The genes are TRBV27 and TRBJ1-1; D is possibly TRBD1 (5 bases). This CDR3 contains 14 residues. The germline V gene has CDR1 MNHEY and CDR2 SMNVEV (reference sequence). Trimming left V 5 bases short and J 5 bases short, with 15 bases between. CDR3 protein: CASSEPGLRTEAFF. The CDR3 DNA reads TGTGCCAGCAGTGAACCGGGACTTCGGACTGAAGCTTTCTTT.